The present T cell receptor (beta chain) was sequenced within a study of shared clonotypes between healthy human individuals (TCRdb year 2020). General notes on the study: Three men and a couple of women, aged 18 to 49 years, made up the cohort. Leukapheresis yielded between about 0.8 and 8.9 billion PBMCs per donor. Libraries were prepared and TCR repertoires were sequenced by different laboratories using diverse techniques, in order to increase sequencing depth and limit assay-specific biases. To estimate repertoire size and how much clonotype sharing occurs between individuals, the study deeply sequenced the blood TCR repertoires of about five healthy adults. For each donor, three plates each were used for CD4 naive and CD4 memory, two plates were used for CD8 naive, and one plate was used for CD8 memory.

Healthy HIV-negative adults with no recently reported acute infections or vaccinations were included as donors. Every donor was a Caucasian adult living in Nashville, Tennessee, USA. CD4+ T cells were enriched through magnetic negative selection, after which naive cells were positively selected on CD45RA and the remaining negative fraction served as the memory subset. After blood collection by leukapheresis, PBMCs were isolated using Ficoll-Histopaque density gradient centrifugation and then cryopreserved in the vapor phase of liquid nitrogen. Purity and quantity of every magnetically sorted T cell population were checked by analytical flow cytometry. Genomic DNA was isolated from each sorted fraction and quantified by UV absorbance on a Nanodrop 2000c. V and J lose 7 bases and 6 bases, and a span of 27 bases separates them. For CDR1 and CDR2, the germline V gene lists MDHEN and SYDVKM. Its CDR3 holds 17 amino acids, cysteine through phenylalanine. The read is trimmed to its CDR3 DNA, 51 bases read in frame from base 1.

Using the deep immunoSEQ assay, multiplex PCR amplified TCR CDR3 regions from genomic DNA. Genomic DNA extracted from each cell subset was distributed evenly over all wells of several immunoSEQ 96-well plates, and each plate served as one replicate. For sorted subsets, around 0.2 ug genomic DNA, equal to some 28,000 T cell genomes, was loaded into each replicate PCR. Purified libraries were measured with a Qubit 3.0 fluorometer, size-checked on a Bioanalyzer 2100, and measured again with the KAPA Library Quantification kit. Every immunoSEQ 96-well plate was sequenced on a dedicated single-read 150-cycle Illumina NextSeq 550 flow cell. In the paper's pipeline: Because the immunoSEQ output included only junctional sequences and no quality scores, the filtering could not be the same as the filtering used for full-length reads. To assign V/J genes and CDR3, sequences were annotated against IMGT germline references using PyIR, a Python wrapper for IgBLAST v1.9. Any read was removed if the V/J assignment was weak (E-value above 1e-6), the CDR3 was missing, or the read contained stop codons, out-of-frame junctions, or ambiguous translated residues. V3J clonotypes were defined as sequences sharing the same inferred V gene, J gene, and CDR3 amino acid sequence. Percentage overlap between repertoires was computed as shared unique clonotypes divided by the size of the smaller repertoire. Richness of each repertoire was evaluated using RTK rarefaction, the Chao1 estimator, and Recon v2.1 estimates of unobserved clonotypes. Generation probabilities for all TCRbeta clonotypes obtained by the gDNA method from several donors were computed using OLGA. Drawn from immuneACCESS, this table holds only the in-frame rearrangements with V and J called that TCRdb kept. Clones are partly lost; checked studies trace under half to an unresolved V gene and leave the rest unexplained. That table gives V, J and clone size, and the DNA gave D and trimming. This sample lists around 980,000 clones; approximately 78% were detected once. The ten largest clones capture roughly 0.57% of the sample.

Results and caveats for the whole study, not just this receptor: Estimated clonotype richness was generally larger for naive than for memory subsets. Across a few donors, around 5% of naive CD4, approximately 3.6% of naive CD8, 2% to 2.5% of memory CD4, and approximately 0.4% of memory CD8 clonotypes were shared. Based on pairwise subsampling, the degree of clonotype sharing among donors was expected to be affected by sequencing depth. Sampling was restricted to blood, and TCR repertoires in tissues likely differ from the TCR repertoires found in blood. Higher generation probabilities were observed for clonotypes shared by all four sorted-subset donors than for non-shared clonotypes. Incomplete sequencing was indicated by rarefaction of sorted-subset datasets, despite the large sequencing depth. The genetic and exposure-history diversity represented was limited by the small number of donors.

This clone was recorded only once. Its antigen target is currently unknown. No much larger clone exists at a distance of one base, and base qualities are not known. Sequenced sample: memory CD4+ T cells from PBMCs. The sample's cell subset or site, from its label and the paper: CD45RA-negative fraction. Here the chain combines TRBV28 and TRBJ1-2; the D region possibly corresponds to TRBD1 (6 bases align). The clonotype was recovered from a man between 18 and 29 years old in good health. Some clones in this sample may be carry-over from other donors' samples. The CDR3 region has the sequence CASTVRRSQGEGDGYTF. The DNA sequence is given as TGTGCCAGCACCGTTAGGCGATCACAGGGTGAAGGAGATGGCTACACCTTC.